Each of the 20 T cell receptor beta chains below was sequenced from the same sample in a study of identical twins. TCRdb reanalysed the 5' RACE reads using MiXCR and keeps one entry per CDR3 protein. The profile shows 540,000 or so distinct CDR3 sequences, about a fifth of them singletons. The data also belong to a second study, concerning yellow fever vaccine responses in identical twins.

The material sequenced was CD4+ T cells sorted from blood. The receptors originated from a woman aged 18-30 years in good health.

This chain joins TRBV6-1 and TRBJ2-7, with TRBD2 matching 10 bases. CDR1 and CDR2 (germline): MNHNS, SASEGT. V lost 6 bases and J lost 3; bases outside the gene matches: 14. This CDR3 is built from 17 residues. CDR3 DNA: TGTGCCAGCAGCCGGACCACCCTAGCGGGAGTTTTCTACGAGCAGTACTTC. This sequence encodes CASSRTTLAGVFYEQYF.

The chain links TRBV29-1 to TRBJ2-2; D perhaps matches TRBD1 (6 bases). V lost 7 bases and J lost 7, with 10 bases in between. Germline V lookup: CDR1 SQVTM, CDR2 ANQGSEA. The CDR3 runs 11 residues. The CDR3 spells CSGGDNGELFF. The CDR3 DNA is TGCAGCGGAGGGGACAACGGGGAGCTGTTTTTT.

There are many counts of this clonotype. This sequence joins TRBV5-1 and TRBJ2-5; 10 nucleotides agree with TRBD2. Germline CDR1 SGHRS, CDR2 YFSETQ. This CDR3 has 18 amino acids. V lost 0 bases and J lost 4; bases outside the gene matches: 12. CDR3 bases: TGCGCCAGCAGCTTGGGTATGGTTCTAGCGGGAGTTGGAGAGACCCAGTACTTC. Amino acids: CASSLGMVLAGVGETQYF.

The rearrangement joins TRBV4-1 to TRBJ2-5; TRBD2 aligns across 8 bases. The J segment lost 6 bases and the V segment lost 0 bases, leaving 18 bases of the junction unmatched. CDR1 is MGHRA, CDR2 YSYEKL, per germline. This CDR3 spans 19 amino acids. CDR3 region: CASSQDWSGFGGATKTQYF. As DNA, the CDR3 is TGCGCCAGCAGCCAAGATTGGAGCGGGTTCGGGGGGGCCACAAAGACCCAGTACTTC.

The table lists this clonotype with a few counts. J is TRBJ2-7 and V is TRBV12-3 or TRBV12-4, with TRBD2 matching 14 bases. V was clipped by 4 bases and J by 5 bases; unmatched bases: 7. This CDR3 comprises 16 residues. This CDR3 is CASSSSGLAGADEQYF. The CDR3 DNA reads as TGTGCCAGCAGTTCCTCGGGACTAGCGGGAGCAGACGAGCAGTACTTC.

This clonotype was found a few times. This chain joins TRBV5-1 and TRBJ1-5; 7 bases map to TRBD1. J was trimmed by 6 bases and V by 0 bases; bases with no gene match: 9. The CDR3 covers 16 residues. Per the germline V gene, CDR1 is SGHRS and CDR2 is YFSETQ. DNA for the CDR3: TGCGCCAGCAGCTTGGGTCAAGGGGGCGTCGGTCAGCCCCAGCATTTT. This sequence encodes CASSLGQGGVGQPQHF.

The CDR3: CASSQRWSEQFF. The CDR3 coding sequence is TGTGCCAGCAGCCAAAGGTGGAGTGAGCAGTTCTTC. The J gene is TRBJ2-1, the V gene TRBV11-3; no firm D call. This CDR3 is 12 amino acids long. V lost 5 bases, J lost 9 bases, and 11 bases lay in between. The germline V gene has CDR1 SGHNT and CDR2 YENEEA.

This clonotype has more than one count but fewer than ten. The J gene is TRBJ2-1, the V gene TRBV7-8; D assignment may be TRBD1 or TRBD2 (5 bases each). This CDR3 comprises 16 residues. V was shortened by 5 bases and J by 0 bases, with 14 bases between the two germline ends. From germline, CDR1 is SGHVS and CDR2 FQNEAQ. CDR3 residues: CASSPGTSSSYNEQFF. Here the CDR3 DNA reads TGTGCCAGCAGCCCTGGGACGTCTAGCTCCTACAATGAGCAGTTCTTC.

This clonotype occurred many times. The chain combines TRBV28 with TRBJ2-7; D unclear. Germline values: CDR1 MDHEN, CDR2 SYDVKM. The V end was cut by 7 bases, the J end by 2 bases, with 6 bases between. This CDR3 is 11 amino acids long. CDR3 residues: CASTGPYEQYF. CDR3 nucleotides: TGTGCCAGCACCGGTCCCTACGAGCAGTACTTC. The full variable domain, with the rest looked up from reference TRBV28 and TRBJ2-7, is DVKVTQSSRYLVKRTGEKVFLECVQDMDHENMFWYRQDPGLGLRLIYFSYDVKMKEKGDIPEGYSVSREKKERFSLILESASTNQTSMYLCASTGPYEQYFGPGTRLTVT.

This clonotype has a handful of counts. V gene TRBV20-1 combines with J gene TRBJ1-1; D is undetermined. V was clipped by 1 base and J by 7 bases, with 4 bases between them. CDR3 size: 10 residues. Germline V lookup: CDR1 DFQATT, CDR2 SNEGSKA (reference sequence). Written as DNA, the CDR3 is TGCAGTGCTAGAGCTGATGAAGCTTTCTTT. This codes for CSARADEAFF.

In regard to this clonotype: A read error is possible here, since a much larger clone lies one base away. This chain connects TRBV20-1 to TRBJ2-2; unclear D gene. Trimming left V 3 bases short and J 0 bases short, with 5 bases between. Germline CDR1 DFQATT, CDR2 SNEGSKA (reference sequence). The CDR3 is made up of 13 amino acids. CDR3 DNA sequence: TGCAGTGCTAGGCGTCCGAACACCGGGGAGCTGTTTTTT. The encoded protein is CSARRPNTGELFF.

V is TRBV9 and J is TRBJ2-2; D is possibly TRBD1 (6 bases). The CDR3 is 15 residues long. The ends were cut back, 3 bases at V and 1 base at J, with 10 bases in the middle. Germline V gives CDR1 SGDLS, CDR2 YYNGEE. CDR3 in DNA: TGTGCCAGCAGCGCCCAACAGGGGAACACCGGGGAGCTGTTTTTT. Its translation: CASSAQQGNTGELFF.

This chain links TRBV7-3 with TRBJ2-7; D is ambiguous. The CDR3 length is 15 residues. The ends were cut back, 2 bases at V and 6 bases at J, with 17 bases in the middle. CDR1 is SGHTA, CDR2 FQGTGA, per germline. The CDR3 loop reads CASSLQTETPFEQYF. The CDR3 bases are TGTGCCAGCAGCTTACAAACTGAGACCCCCTTCGAGCAGTACTTC.

This clonotype was seen a few times. The chain combines TRBV20-1 with TRBJ2-1; TRBD1 matches 7 bases. Germline V CDR1 and CDR2: DFQATT, SNEGSKA (reference sequence). V lost 2 bases to trimming and J lost 10 bases; unmatched junction nucleotides: 17. The CDR3 is 16 residues long. CDR3 protein: CSARPPTGTQKGEQFF. Here the CDR3 DNA reads TGCAGTGCTAGACCTCCGACAGGGACACAAAAGGGGGAGCAGTTCTTC.

This clonotype turned up a few times. This chain links TRBV20-1 with TRBJ2-1, with TRBD2 matching over 14 bases. V dropped 0 bases and J dropped 0; count of bases not matched to a gene: 4. The germline CDR1 and CDR2 sequences are DFQATT and SNEGSKA (reference sequence). The CDR3 has 18 residues. CDR3 bases: TGCAGTGCTAGAGATCCAGGGACTAGCGGGAGCTCCTACAATGAGCAGTTCTTC. It yields the protein CSARDPGTSGSSYNEQFF.

J is TRBJ2-3 and V is TRBV3-1, with D hard to call. Trimming left V 0 bases short and J 0 bases short, with 4 bases between. There are 14 residues in the CDR3. Germline V gene data show CDR1 as LGHDT and CDR2 as YNNKEL (reference sequence). The CDR3 region has the DNA TGTGCCAGCAGCCAAGAGGGAAGCACAGATACGCAGTATTTT. Translating gives CASSQEGSTDTQYF.

The chain is built from TRBV10-2 and TRBJ2-7, with 7 bases matching TRBD1. The CDR3 length is 15 residues. Germline loops: CDR1 WSHSY, CDR2 SAAADI. The junction had 6 bases not matched to a gene; V was cut back by 2 bases and J by 2 bases. The CDR3 DNA reads TGCGCCAGCAGTGAGAGAGAAGGGGGCCCCTACGAGCAGTACGTC. Amino acids: CASSEREGGPYEQYV.

CDR3 nucleotide sequence: TGCGCCAGCAGCCAAGATCTTGGACAGATCATTTATGGCTACACCTTC. Translated: CASSQDLGQIIYGYTF. This chain connects TRBV4-1 to TRBJ1-2; weak D call: TRBD1 (6 bases). Germline V gene data show CDR1 as MGHRA and CDR2 as YSYEKL. This CDR3 is built from 16 residues. Trimming took 0 bases from V and 5 from J, leaving 16 bases between them.

The J gene is TRBJ2-5, the V gene TRBV12-3 or TRBV12-4; perhaps TRBD2 as D (6 bases). This CDR3 region has 18 residues. Trimming removed 5 bases at V and 2 bases at J, with 24 bases between. CDR3 nucleotides: TGTGCCAGCAGTCGCATACTGGGCCTCCGGGACTTTCAAGAGACCCAGTACTTC. It specifies CASSRILGLRDFQETQYF.

This clonotype has a handful of counts. The rearrangement uses TRBV2 and TRBJ1-5, with 9 bases lining up with TRBD1. Germline V CDR1 and CDR2: SNHLY, FYNNEI. The CDR3 contains 15 residues. Unmatched junction bases numbered 7, after V lost 3 bases and J lost 7 bases. CDR3 coding DNA: TGTGCCAGCAGTGAGGGGACAGGGCTAAGGCAGCCCCAGCATTTT. The encoded protein is CASSEGTGLRQPQHF.